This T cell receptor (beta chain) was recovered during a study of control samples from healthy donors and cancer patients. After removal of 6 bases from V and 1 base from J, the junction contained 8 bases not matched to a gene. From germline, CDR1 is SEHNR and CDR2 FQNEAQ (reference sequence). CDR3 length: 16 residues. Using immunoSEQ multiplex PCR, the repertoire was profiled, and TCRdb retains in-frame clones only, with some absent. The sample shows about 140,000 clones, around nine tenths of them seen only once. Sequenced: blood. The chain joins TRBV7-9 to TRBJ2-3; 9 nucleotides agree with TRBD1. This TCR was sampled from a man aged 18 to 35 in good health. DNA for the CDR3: TGTGCCAGCAGGACGATGGGGGACAGGGGCACAGATACGCAGTATTTT. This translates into CASRTMGDRGTDTQYF.